Reported below is one T cell receptor beta chain. What it recognizes is unknown. This entry belongs to a study of T cells in Graves' hyperthyroidism and ophthalmopathy. Findings and limits, study-wide: A model built on 13 V-J features separated ophthalmopathy from stable hyperthyroidism. The majority of expanded thyroid clonotypes above 0.001 also appeared in blood.

The V gene's germline CDR1 is SGHRS and CDR2 YFSETQ. Trimming pared 3 bases from V and 0 bases from J, leaving 12 bases between. The CDR3 has 16 amino acids. With a duration under 2 months, the hyperthyroidism was newly diagnosed in patients aged 18 to 65. Patients having uncontrolled infection, another autoimmune disease, pregnancy or lactation were not included. RNA transcripts yielded amplified TCR beta CDR3 regions. The study used the HTBI primer set for a first-round RT-PCR of the TCR CDR3. MiXCR was run by TCRdb on the multiplex PCR reads, yielding one entry per CDR3 protein. The data hold about 270,000 distinct CDR3 sequences, with 13% to 15% observed a single time.

Source material: blood. The sequence was obtained from a woman between 45 and 65 years old with Graves' hyperthyroidism that later progressed to Graves' ophthalmopathy. The chain uses TRBV5-1 and TRBJ1-4; a weak D match, TRBD1 (5 bases). The CDR3 region is CASSYRDGATNEKLFF. The DNA for the CDR3 is TGCGCCAGCAGCTACCGGGACGGGGCAACTAATGAAAAACTGTTTTTT.